This T cell receptor beta chain was obtained from a study of PD-L1 blockade in urothelial cancer (dated by TCRdb to 2016 to 2017). Context from the whole study: All patients started therapy in the mid-2010s and received atezolizumab 1,200 mg intravenously every 3 weeks. About 90% of the 29 patients were identified as males with urothelial cancer of bladder origin, and a prior smoking history was reported by 18 of 29 patients. An ECOG performance status of 0 or 1 was recorded for the patients, and 0 to 3 prior chemotherapy regimens had been received by the patients. Blood samples were analyzed 3 weeks after the start of treatment (second dose) and 6 weeks after the start of treatment. A median of roughly 140,000 T cells and 80,000 to 95,000 unique TCRs was obtained from blood samples, and a median clonality of about 0.08 was observed. An exploratory multi-omic analysis was conducted of the somatic, immune and clinical correlates of response to PD-L1 blockade with atezolizumab in urothelial cancer. Pretreatment tumor samples, along with matched peripheral blood collected serially before and after atezolizumab treatment, underwent TCR sequencing. Durable clinical benefit meant progression-free survival longer than 6 months, and TCR features were also tested against progression-free and overall survival. Whole exome sequencing and RNA sequencing of pretreatment tumors were performed alongside TCR sequencing in the same patients. Some ten patients reached durable clinical benefit, while some 20 patients did not. Twenty-nine patients had pretreatment blood TCR-seq, about 24 had at least one posttreatment blood collection, and about 24 had tumor TCR-seq.

A cohort of 25 to 35 patients with locally advanced or metastatic urothelial carcinoma, treated at Memorial Sloan Kettering on a trial protocol, was included. Peripheral blood mononuclear cells were collected from each patient pretreatment and during treatment, giving between 1 and 8 total time points per patient. The Qiagen DNeasy Blood extraction kit was used to purify genomic DNA from total PBMCs and tumor samples. PBMCs were collected pretreatment and during treatment, and were isolated and stored as previously described. Here is what the overall study found, with its caveats: Because of the small sample size (n ≈ 31) and the many exploratory analyses performed, the results are intended to be regarded as hypothesis-generating. Improved progression-free and overall survival was found to be associated with pretreatment peripheral blood TCR clonality below the median. Patients with durable benefit showed greater expansion of tumor-associated TCR clones in peripheral blood 3 weeks after starting treatment (n of about 20, p = 0.022).

To estimate absolute template abundance from read counts, synthetic TCR analog templates were spiked into each PCR. TCRbeta CDR3 regions were amplified from genomic DNA with bias-controlled V and J gene primers using the immunoSEQ assay. Sequencing of rearranged TCRbeta segments was performed at approximately 20X coverage. In the original analysis: Sequencing errors were corrected by clustering and CDR3s were annotated against IMGT to assign V, D and J genes. Downstream analyses used only productive TCRbeta rearrangements, leaving out any out-of-frame or stop-codon sequences. To compute clonality, Shannon entropy was normalized by the log of the number of unique productive sequences and then subtracted from one. Fisher's exact test with Benjamini-Hochberg correction, at a threshold of adjusted p below 0.01, was used to find clones that differed between time points or between blood and tumor. Here the immuneACCESS table is served through TCRdb, limited to in-frame sequences with V and J called. Missing clones are a known gap in these copies; in checked studies unresolved V genes cover under half, and the rest lacks a known reason. Clone size and V and J calls were adopted from that table, with D and trimming inferred from the DNA. The sample table contains roughly 49,000 clones; only one count was recorded for 70% to 90% of them. Roughly 8.2% of the sample is in the top ten clones.

With regard to this clone: Its antigen is not yet known. No much larger clone is present one base from it, and per-base qualities are unavailable.

The receptor was derived from a man aged 60 to 69 with urothelial cancer. The starting material was PBMCs, obtained around atezolizumab (anti-PD-L1) treatment.

CDR3 protein: CASSTGLAGELFF. The nucleotides are TGTGCCAGCAGCACAGGGTTAGCCGGGGAGCTGTTTTTT. The receptor chain draws on TRBV6-1 and TRBJ2-2, and possibly TRBD1, on 6 matching bases. For CDR1 and CDR2, the germline V gene lists MNHNS and SASEGT. Inclusive of the bounding cysteine and phenylalanine, the CDR3 is 13 residues long. This entry keeps only the CDR3 DNA: 39 bases, framed from base 1. The junction carries 11 bases between V and J, which are trimmed by 6 bases and 6 bases respectively.